This T cell receptor (beta chain) was sequenced for a study of blood T cell repertoires in COVID-19. V lost 0 bases, J lost 5 bases, and 8 bases lay in between. Looked up from germline, CDR1 is MNHEY and CDR2 is SMNVEV (reference sequence). The CDR3 is made up of 13 amino acids. A single count supports this clone. Measured with immunoSEQ multiplex PCR; TCRdb has only the in-frame clones, and not every one. This repertoire shows roughly 250,000 clones, about 87% found once; its top ten account for roughly 1.6%. Participants reported their clinical history, and cohort assignment relied on those reports. Symptom resolution, clearance, or two negative PCRs marked donors in Cohort 3 as recovered.

The source is a woman aged 45 to 65 who had recovered from COVID-19. This chain joins TRBV27 and TRBJ2-7; D gene ambiguous. The sequenced sample consisted of PBMCs or T cells enriched from blood (not recorded which). The CDR3 here is CASSLSSRNEQYF. The CDR3 DNA reads TGTGCCAGCAGTTTATCGTCTAGGAACGAGCAGTACTTC.